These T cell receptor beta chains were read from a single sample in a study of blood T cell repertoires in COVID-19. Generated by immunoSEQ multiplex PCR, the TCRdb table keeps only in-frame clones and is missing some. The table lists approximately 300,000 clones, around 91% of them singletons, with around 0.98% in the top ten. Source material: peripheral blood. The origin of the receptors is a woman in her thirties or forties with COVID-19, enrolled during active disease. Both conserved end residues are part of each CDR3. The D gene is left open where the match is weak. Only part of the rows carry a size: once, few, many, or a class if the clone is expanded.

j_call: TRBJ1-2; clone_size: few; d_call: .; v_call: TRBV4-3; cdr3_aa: CASSQVFEGSNYGYTF; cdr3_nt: TGCGCCAGCAGCCAAGTTTTCGAGGGATCTAACTATGGCTACACCTTC
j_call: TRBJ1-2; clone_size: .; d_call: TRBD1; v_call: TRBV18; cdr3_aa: CASSGDRVYGYTF; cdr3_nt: TGTGCCAGCTCGGGGGACAGGGTCTATGGCTACACCTTC
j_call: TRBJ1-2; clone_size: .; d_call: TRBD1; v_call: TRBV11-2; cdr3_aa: CASSTGGGAGYGYTF; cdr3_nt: TGTGCCAGCAGTACGGGAGGGGGCGCAGGCTATGGCTACACCTTC
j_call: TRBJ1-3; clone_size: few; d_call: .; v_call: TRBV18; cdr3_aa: CASSPGADSGNTIYF; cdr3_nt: TGTGCCAGCTCACCGGGGGCAGACTCTGGAAACACCATATATTTT
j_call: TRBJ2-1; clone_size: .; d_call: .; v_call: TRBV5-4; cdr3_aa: CASSLGVGGPYNEQFF; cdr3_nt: TGTGCCAGCAGCTTGGGAGTTGGAGGGCCCTACAATGAGCAGTTCTTC
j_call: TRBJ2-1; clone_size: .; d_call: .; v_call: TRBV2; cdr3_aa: CASTQDRDNEQFF; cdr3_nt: TGTGCCAGCACTCAGGACAGAGACAATGAGCAGTTCTTC
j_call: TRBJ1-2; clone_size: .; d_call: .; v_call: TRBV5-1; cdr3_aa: CASSLRSGTLYGYTF; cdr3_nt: TGCGCCAGCAGCTTGCGGAGCGGGACACTCTATGGCTACACCTTC
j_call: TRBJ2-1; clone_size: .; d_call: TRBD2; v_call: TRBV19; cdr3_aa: CASTRRTSGGAIMNEQFF; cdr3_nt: TGTGCCAGTACTCGCCGGACTAGCGGGGGGGCAATAATGAATGAGCAGTTCTTC
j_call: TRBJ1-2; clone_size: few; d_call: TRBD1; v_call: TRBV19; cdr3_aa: CASSTNRGQGNYGYTF; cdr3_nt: TGTGCCAGTAGTACGAACAGGGGGCAAGGGAACTATGGCTACACCTTC
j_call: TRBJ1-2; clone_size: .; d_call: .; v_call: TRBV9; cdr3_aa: CASSVATGDGYTF; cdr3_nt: TGTGCCAGCAGCGTAGCTACAGGAGATGGCTACACCTTC
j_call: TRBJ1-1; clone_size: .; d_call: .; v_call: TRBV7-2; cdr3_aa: CASSSLGGTEAFF; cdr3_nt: TGTGCCAGCAGCTCCTTGGGGGGCACTGAAGCTTTCTTT
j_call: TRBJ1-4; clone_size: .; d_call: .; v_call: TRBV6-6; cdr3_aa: CASSYTPPEKLFF; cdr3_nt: TGTGCCAGCAGTTACACACCGCCAGAAAAACTGTTTTTT
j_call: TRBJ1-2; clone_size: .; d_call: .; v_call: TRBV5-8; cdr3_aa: CASSLVPGASYGYTF; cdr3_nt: TGTGCCAGCAGCTTGGTCCCGGGAGCCTCCTATGGCTACACCTTC
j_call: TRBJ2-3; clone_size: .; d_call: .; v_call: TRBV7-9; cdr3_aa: CASSSPDRLRNTDTQYF; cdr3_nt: TGTGCCAGCAGCTCCCCCGACAGGTTACGAAACACAGATACGCAGTATTTT
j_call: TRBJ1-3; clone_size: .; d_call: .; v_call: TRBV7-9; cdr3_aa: CASSRQAGNTIYF; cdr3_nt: TGTGCCAGCAGCCGACAGGCTGGAAACACCATATATTTT
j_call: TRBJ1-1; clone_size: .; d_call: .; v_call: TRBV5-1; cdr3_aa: CASSLAPSSNTEAFF; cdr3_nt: TGCGCCAGCAGCTTGGCCCCGTCCTCGAACACTGAAGCTTTCTTT
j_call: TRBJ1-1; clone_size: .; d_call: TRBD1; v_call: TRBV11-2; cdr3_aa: CASSFQGELSTEAFF; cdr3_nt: TGTGCCAGCAGCTTTCAGGGGGAGTTGAGCACTGAAGCTTTCTTT
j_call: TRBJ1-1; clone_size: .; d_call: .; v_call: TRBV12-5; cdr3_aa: CASGLGPPGRTEAFF; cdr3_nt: TGTGCTAGTGGTTTGGGGCCCCCAGGGAGGACTGAAGCTTTCTTT
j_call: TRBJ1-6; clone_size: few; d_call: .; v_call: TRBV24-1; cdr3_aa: CATSDLRENSPLHF; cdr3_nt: TGTGCCACCAGTGACCTAAGGGAGAATTCACCCCTCCACTTT
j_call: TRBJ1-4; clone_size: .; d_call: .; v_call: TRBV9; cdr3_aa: CASSVGIGGTNEKLFF; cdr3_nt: TGTGCCAGCAGCGTAGGTATAGGAGGGACTAATGAAAAACTGTTTTTT
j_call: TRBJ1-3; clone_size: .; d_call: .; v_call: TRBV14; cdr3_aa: CASSGLPFSGTIYF; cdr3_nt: TGTGCCAGCAGCGGCCTACCCTTCAGCGGCACCATATATTTT
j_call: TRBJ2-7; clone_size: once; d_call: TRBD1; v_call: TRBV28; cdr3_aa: CASRSGDRGRYEQYF; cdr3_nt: TGTGCCAGCAGGTCCGGGGACAGGGGGCGTTACGAGCAGTACTTC
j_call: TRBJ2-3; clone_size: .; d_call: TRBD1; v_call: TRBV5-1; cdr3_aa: CASSLAGTGTSTDTQYF; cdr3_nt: TGCGCCAGCAGCTTGGCCGGGACAGGAACTAGCACAGATACGCAGTATTTT
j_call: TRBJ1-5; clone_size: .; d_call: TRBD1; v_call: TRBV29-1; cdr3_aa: CSVRQGGNQPQHF; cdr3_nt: TGCAGCGTTCGACAGGGTGGCAATCAGCCCCAGCATTTT
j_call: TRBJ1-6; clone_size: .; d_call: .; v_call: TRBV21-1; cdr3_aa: CASSKRPDRTPYNSPLHF; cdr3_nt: TGTGCCAGCAGCAAAAGGCCCGACAGGACCCCTTATAATTCACCCCTCCACTTT
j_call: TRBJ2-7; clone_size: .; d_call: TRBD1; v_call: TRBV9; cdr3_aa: CASSATPGQGHEQYF; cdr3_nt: TGTGCCAGCAGCGCTACTCCGGGACAGGGCCACGAGCAGTACTTC
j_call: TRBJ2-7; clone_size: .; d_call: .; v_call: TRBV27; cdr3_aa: CASRGRTTPYEQYF; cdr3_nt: TGTGCCAGCAGGGGTAGGACAACTCCTTACGAGCAGTACTTC
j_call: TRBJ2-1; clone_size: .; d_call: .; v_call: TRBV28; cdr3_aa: CASWGGAQGSSYNEQFF; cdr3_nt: TGTGCCAGCTGGGGAGGGGCCCAGGGGAGCTCCTACAATGAGCAGTTCTTC
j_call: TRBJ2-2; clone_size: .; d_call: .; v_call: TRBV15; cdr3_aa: CATSRGGGLPLTGELFF; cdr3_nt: TGTGCCACCAGCAGAGGAGGCGGGCTACCACTCACCGGGGAGCTGTTTTTT
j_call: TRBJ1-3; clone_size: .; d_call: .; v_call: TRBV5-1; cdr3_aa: CASSSDSRSGNTIYF; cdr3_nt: TGCGCCAGCAGCTCAGACTCCCGCTCTGGAAACACCATATATTTT
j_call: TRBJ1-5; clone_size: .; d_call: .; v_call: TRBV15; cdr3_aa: CATSRLNQPQHF; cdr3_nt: TGTGCCACCAGCAGACTCAATCAGCCCCAGCATTTT